The 14 T cell receptor beta chains given below trace back to one sample, sequenced in a study of cytomegalovirus exposure and HLA in healthy donors. Repertoires were generated with immunoSEQ multiplex PCR, while TCRdb's copy carries only in-frame clones and drops some. The data contain under 350,000 clones, around 85% of them singletons. Sequenced material: PBMCs. These receptors came from a woman aged 18-29 years in good health and CMV-seronegative.

The chain combines TRBV5-1 with TRBJ1-2, with no clear D. The CDR3 contains 14 residues. Per germline, CDR1 SGHRS and CDR2 YFSETQ. Trimming left V 4 bases short and J 0 bases short, with 10 bases between. In DNA, the CDR3 is TGCGCCAGCAGCCTGGGAGGATCTAACTATGGCTACACCTTC. It codes for CASSLGGSNYGYTF.

This clone appeared once. CDR3 DNA: TGTGCCAGCAGCCAAGAGGCGCTTGGCTACACCTTC. The encoded protein is CASSQEALGYTF. V is TRBV16 and J is TRBJ1-2; no firm D call. V was trimmed by 2 bases and J by 7 bases, leaving 8 bases between them. Germline V lookup: CDR1 KGHSY, CDR2 FQNENV. The CDR3 covers 12 residues.

The chain joins TRBV9 to TRBJ2-5; 15 bases agree with TRBD2. Germline CDR1 and CDR2: SGDLS and YYNGEE. There are 18 residues in the CDR3. V dropped 3 bases and J dropped 4; count of bases not matched to a gene: 10. The CDR3 here is CASSGGLAGGGSSETQYF. The DNA of the CDR3 is TGTGCCAGCAGCGGGGGACTAGCGGGAGGAGGGTCATCAGAGACCCAGTACTTC.

The rearrangement uses TRBV29-1 and TRBJ1-5, with TRBD1 matching 10 bases. The CDR3 totals 14 residues. Germline V gene sequence: CDR1 SQVTM, CDR2 ANQGSEA. Trimming cost V 7 bases and J 5 bases; bases outside gene matches: 8. In nucleotides, the CDR3 is TGCAGCGAGGTGACAGGGGGCGCGGATCAGCCCCAGCATTTT. Its protein is CSEVTGGADQPQHF.

This clone was detected only once. Here the CDR3 reads CASRVLAANTIYF. Here the CDR3 DNA reads TGTGCCAGCAGGGTTCTTGCGGCAAACACCATATATTTT. This chain links TRBV2 with TRBJ1-3; D gene ambiguous. Between the trimmed V and J ends, which lost 6 bases and 6 bases, there was a span of 12 bases. Germline V lookup: CDR1 SNHLY, CDR2 FYNNEI. CDR3 length: 13 amino acids.

The V and J genes are TRBV28 and TRBJ2-5; 8 nucleotides agree with TRBD1. Germline assignment: CDR1 MDHEN and CDR2 SYDVKM. Germline trimming cut 3 bases from V and 2 bases from J; bases unmatched to any gene: 5. The CDR3 extends over 15 amino acids. The DNA for the CDR3 is TGTGCCAGCAGTTTGAAAAGGGACAGGCAAGAGACCCAGTACTTC. Amino acid sequence: CASSLKRDRQETQYF.

The gene calls are TRBV7-2 and TRBJ1-5; 7 nucleotides agree with TRBD1. Germline V gives CDR1 SGHTA, CDR2 FQGNSA. Trimming at V came to 5 bases and at J to 7 bases, leaving 5 bases not matched to a gene. The CDR3 sequence is 13 residues long. DNA for the CDR3: TGTGCCAGCAGCCAGACAGGGTACCAGCCCCAGCATTTT. Translating it yields CASSQTGYQPQHF.

This chain uses TRBV5-5 with TRBJ1-1; D unclear. The germline gives CDR1 SGHKS, CDR2 YYEKEE (reference sequence). CDR3 length: 13 residues. V was cut by 10 bases and J by 3 bases, with 16 bases left in between. The DNA for the CDR3 is TGTGCCGCAGGAAGGCAGCTGGACACTGAAGCTTTCTTT. It encodes CAAGRQLDTEAFF.

The chain links TRBV4-1 to TRBJ1-5, with 7 bases lining up with TRBD1. With V trimmed by 6 bases and J by 1 base, 6 bases remained unmatched. The CDR3 has 15 amino acids. CDR1 MGHRA and CDR2 YSYEKL come from the germline V gene. CDR3 bases: TGCGCCAGCAGGGGAAACAGGGGAAGCAATCAGCCCCAGCATTTT. Amino acids: CASRGNRGSNQPQHF.

There are a few counts of this clone. J is TRBJ1-4 and V is TRBV27; D unresolved. The CDR3 loop spans 14 amino acids. The germline V gene encodes CDR1 MNHEY and CDR2 SMNVEV (reference sequence). Trimming took 6 bases from V and 5 from J, leaving 13 bases between them. In DNA form, the CDR3 reads TGTGCCAGCAGCCATCAGGCGACAAATGAAAAACTGTTTTTT. It is translated as CASSHQATNEKLFF.

J is TRBJ1-3 and V is TRBV28; 10 positions agree with TRBD1. The J segment lost 4 bases and the V segment lost 5 bases, leaving 5 bases of the junction unmatched. CDR1 and CDR2 from the germline V gene are MDHEN and SYDVKM. The CDR3 covers 15 residues. DNA of the CDR3: TGTGCCAGCAGTACCCCGACAGGGGGCGGAAACACCATATATTTT. It specifies CASSTPTGGGNTIYF. The complete variable domain, with remaining parts taken from reference TRBV28 and TRBJ1-3, reads DVKVTQSSRYLVKRTGEKVFLECVQDMDHENMFWYRQDPGLGLRLIYFSYDVKMKEKGDIPEGYSVSREKKERFSLILESASTNQTSMYLCASSTPTGGGNTIYFGEGSWLTVV.

This clone was seen once. The chain recombines TRBV2 with TRBJ2-7, with D maybe TRBD2 (6 bases). V was pared by 8 bases and J by 1 base, with 12 bases between. The V gene's germline CDR1 is SNHLY and CDR2 FYNNEI. The CDR3 has 13 residues. The CDR3 region has the DNA TGTGCCAGCGGAGGGCGCCCTTCCTACGAGCAGTACTTC. Amino acids: CASGGRPSYEQYF.

This chain uses TRBV30 with TRBJ1-1; D unclear. V was trimmed by 0 bases and J by 1 base, leaving 24 bases between them. The CDR3 contains 19 residues. Germline CDR1 is GTSNPN and CDR2 is SVGIG (reference sequence). In DNA, the CDR3 is TGTGCCTGGAGTGTACCGGGGAAGGCGGGGAGAGTTGCGAACACTGAAGCTTTCTTT. It translates to CAWSVPGKAGRVANTEAFF.

The rearrangement uses TRBV7-9 and TRBJ1-3; D is undetermined. This CDR3 comprises 15 residues. V was cut by 3 bases and J by 0 bases, with 9 bases left in between. Germline V gene lookup returns CDR1 SEHNR and CDR2 FQNEAQ (reference sequence). CDR3 coding DNA: TGTGCCAGCAGCTTCGACGGAGCCTCTGGAAACACCATATATTTT. Its protein is CASSFDGASGNTIYF.